A single sample gave rise to the 5 T cell receptor beta chains below, sequenced in a study of cytomegalovirus exposure and HLA in healthy donors. 13 Jbeta primers and 60 Vbeta primers were used for the PCR. The protocol was immunoSEQ multiplex PCR, while the TCRdb copy is restricted to in-frame clones and leaves out a portion. The sample comprises under 150,000 clones, 81% of which are singletons, and about 3.8% rests with the top ten. The sequenced sample was PBMCs. The receptors shown here come from a woman aged 25 to 39 in good health and CMV-seronegative.

Details on this clone: The junction differs from germline at one of its ends, possibly a read error. The chain couples TRBV7-7 to TRBJ2-5, with 14 bases fitting TRBD2. Germline-derived CDR1 and CDR2 are SSHAT and FNYEAQ (reference sequence). CDR3 length: 18 amino acids. CDR3 in DNA: TGTGCTAGCAGCTACAGACTAGCGGGAGGGCCTCAGCAAGAGACCCAGTACTTC. Translation: CASSYRLAGGPQQETQYF. Together with reference TRBV7-7 and TRBJ2-5, the CDR3 gives the full variable domain: GAGVSQSPRYKVTKRGQDVTLRCDPISSHATLYWYQQALGQGPEFLTYFNYEAQPDKSGLPSDRFSAERPEGSISTLTIQRTEQRDSAMYRCASSYRLAGGPQQETQYFGPGTRLLVL.

A few counts support this clone. CDR3 loop: CASSMVQHTEAFF. In nucleotides, the CDR3 is TGTGCCAGTAGTATGGTACAGCACACTGAAGCTTTCTTT. The chain has TRBV19 and TRBJ1-1; no reliable D call. CDR1 and CDR2 (germline): LNHDA, SQIVND (reference sequence). The length of the CDR3 is 13 residues. Trimming pared 3 bases from V and 3 bases from J, leaving 8 bases between. Together with reference TRBV19 and TRBJ1-1, the CDR3 gives the full variable domain: DGGITQSPKYLFRKEGQNVTLSCEQNLNHDAMYWYRQDPGQGLRLIYYSQIVNDFQKGDIAEGYSVSREKKESFPLTVTSAQKNPTAFYLCASSMVQHTEAFFGQGTRLTVV.

There are a few counts of this clone. This chain uses TRBV5-4 with TRBJ2-1; D is unresolved. Germline CDR1 reads SGHNT; CDR2 reads YYREEE (reference sequence). The CDR3 contains 14 residues. V was shortened by 0 bases and J by 7 bases, with 11 bases between the two germline ends. The CDR3 coding sequence is TGTGCCAGCAGCTTGGTGGGCCGTACGAATGAGCAGTTCTTC. Translated: CASSLVGRTNEQFF. The full variable domain, rest sourced from reference TRBV5-4 and TRBJ2-1, is ETGVTQSPTHLIKTRGQQVTLRCSSQSGHNTVSWYQQALGQGPQFIFQYYREEENGRGNFPPRFSGLQFPNYSSELNVNALELDDSALYLCASSLVGRTNEQFFGPGTRLTVL.

The rearrangement uses TRBV6-1 and TRBJ2-7; D not resolved. Germline CDR1 reads MNHNS; CDR2 reads SASEGT. The ends were cut back, 7 bases at V and 2 bases at J, with 12 bases in the middle. The CDR3 runs to 13 residues. CDR3 DNA sequence: TGTGCCAGCAACGGAGCGTTAGCCTACGAGCAGTACTTC. Protein: CASNGALAYEQYF.

The table lists this clone with a count of one. The genes are TRBV7-2 and TRBJ2-5; weak D call: TRBD1 (6 bases). The CDR3 sequence is 16 residues long. The germline V gene has CDR1 SGHTA and CDR2 FQGNSA. V lost 1 base to trimming and J lost 5 bases, with 17 bases between them. The DNA for the CDR3 is TGTGCCAGCAGCTTAGGGTCTACAGGGTTCCCGGAGACCCAGTACTTC. Amino acid sequence: CASSLGSTGFPETQYF.